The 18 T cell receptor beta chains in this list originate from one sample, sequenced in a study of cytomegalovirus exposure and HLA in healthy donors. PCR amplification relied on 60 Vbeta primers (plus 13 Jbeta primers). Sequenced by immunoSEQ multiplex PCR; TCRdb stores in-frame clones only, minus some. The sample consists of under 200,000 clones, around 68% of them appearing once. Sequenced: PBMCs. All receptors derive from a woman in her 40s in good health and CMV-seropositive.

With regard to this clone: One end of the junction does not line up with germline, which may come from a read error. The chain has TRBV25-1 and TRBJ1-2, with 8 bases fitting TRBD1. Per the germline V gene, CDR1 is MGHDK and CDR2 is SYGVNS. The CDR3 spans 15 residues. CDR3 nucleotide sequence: TGTGCCAGCAAGCCGCCTGGGACAGGCGCCTCTAGTTACCCCTTC. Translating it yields CASKPPGTGASSYPF.

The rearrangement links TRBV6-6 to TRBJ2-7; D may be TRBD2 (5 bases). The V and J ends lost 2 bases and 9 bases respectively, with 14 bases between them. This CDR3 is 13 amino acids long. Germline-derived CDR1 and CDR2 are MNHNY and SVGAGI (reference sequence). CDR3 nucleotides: TGTGCCAGCAGTTACAGCGGCCAGTGGTGGCAGTACTTC. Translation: CASSYSGQWWQYF.

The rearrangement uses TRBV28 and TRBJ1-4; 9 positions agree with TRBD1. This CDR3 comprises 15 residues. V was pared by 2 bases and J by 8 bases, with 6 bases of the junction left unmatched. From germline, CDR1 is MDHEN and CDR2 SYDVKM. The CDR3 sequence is CASSLPGTGWEKLFF. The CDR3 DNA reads TGTGCCAGCAGTTTACCCGGGACAGGGTGGGAAAAACTGTTTTTT.

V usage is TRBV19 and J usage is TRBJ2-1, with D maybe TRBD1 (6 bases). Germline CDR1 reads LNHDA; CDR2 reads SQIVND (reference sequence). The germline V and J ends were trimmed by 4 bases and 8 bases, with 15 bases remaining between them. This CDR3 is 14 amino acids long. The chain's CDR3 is CASSTQDSVDEQFF. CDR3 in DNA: TGTGCCAGTAGTACACAGGACAGTGTCGATGAGCAGTTCTTC.

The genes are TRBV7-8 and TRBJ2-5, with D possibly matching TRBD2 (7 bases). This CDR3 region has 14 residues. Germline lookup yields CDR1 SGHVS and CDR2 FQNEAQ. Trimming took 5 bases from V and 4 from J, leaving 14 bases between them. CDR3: CASSPEGGRETQYF. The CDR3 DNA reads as TGTGCCAGCAGCCCTGAGGGGGGGCGAGAGACCCAGTACTTC.

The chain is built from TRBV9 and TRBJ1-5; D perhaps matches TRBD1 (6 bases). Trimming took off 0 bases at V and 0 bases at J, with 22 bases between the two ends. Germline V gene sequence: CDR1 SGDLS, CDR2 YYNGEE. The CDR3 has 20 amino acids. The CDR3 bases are TGTGCCAGCAGCGTAGCCGAGGGCAGCGGGACACCCTATAGCAATCAGCCCCAGCATTTT. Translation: CASSVAEGSGTPYSNQPQHF.

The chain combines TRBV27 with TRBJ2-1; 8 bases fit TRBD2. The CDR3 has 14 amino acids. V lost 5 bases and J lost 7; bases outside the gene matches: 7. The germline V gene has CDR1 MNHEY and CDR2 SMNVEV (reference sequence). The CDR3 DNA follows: TGTGCCAGCAGTCCCAGCGGGAGCGCGAATGAGCAGTTCTTC. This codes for CASSPSGSANEQFF.

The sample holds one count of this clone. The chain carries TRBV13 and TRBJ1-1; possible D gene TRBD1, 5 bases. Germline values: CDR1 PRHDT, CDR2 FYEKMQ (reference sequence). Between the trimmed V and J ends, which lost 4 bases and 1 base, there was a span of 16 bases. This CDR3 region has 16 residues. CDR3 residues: CASSSLKRTGNTEAFF. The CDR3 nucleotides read TGTGCCAGCAGCTCCCTAAAACGTACAGGGAACACTGAAGCTTTCTTT.

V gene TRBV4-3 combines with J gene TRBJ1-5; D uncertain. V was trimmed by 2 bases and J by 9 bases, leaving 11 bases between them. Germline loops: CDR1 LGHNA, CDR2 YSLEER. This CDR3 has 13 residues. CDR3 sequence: CASSQSPIGPQHF. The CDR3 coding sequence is TGCGCCAGCAGCCAATCTCCCATCGGGCCCCAGCATTTT.

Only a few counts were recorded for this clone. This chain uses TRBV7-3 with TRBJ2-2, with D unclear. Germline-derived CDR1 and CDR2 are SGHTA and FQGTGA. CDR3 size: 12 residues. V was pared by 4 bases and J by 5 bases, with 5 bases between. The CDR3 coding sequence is TGTGCCAGCAGCTCCACTACCGGGGAGCTGTTTTTT. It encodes CASSSTTGELFF.

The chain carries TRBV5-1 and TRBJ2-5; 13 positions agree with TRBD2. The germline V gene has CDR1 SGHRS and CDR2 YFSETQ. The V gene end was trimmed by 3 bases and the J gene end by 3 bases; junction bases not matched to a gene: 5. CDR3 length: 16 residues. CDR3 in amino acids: CASSWTSGSGEETQYF. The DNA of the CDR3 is TGCGCCAGCAGCTGGACTAGCGGGAGTGGGGAAGAGACCCAGTACTTC.

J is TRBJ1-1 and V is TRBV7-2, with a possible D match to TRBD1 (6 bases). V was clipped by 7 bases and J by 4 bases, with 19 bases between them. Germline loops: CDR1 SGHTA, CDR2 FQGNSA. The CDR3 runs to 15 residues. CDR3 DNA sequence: TGTGCCAGCATCCTAGGGGGGGCTGGAGGCACTGAAGCTTTCTTT. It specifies CASILGGAGGTEAFF.

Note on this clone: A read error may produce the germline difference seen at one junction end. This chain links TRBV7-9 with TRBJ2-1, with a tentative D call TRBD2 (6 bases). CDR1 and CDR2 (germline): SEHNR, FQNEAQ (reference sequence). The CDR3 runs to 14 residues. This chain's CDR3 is CSSSLRDLFNEQFF. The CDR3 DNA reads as TGTTCCAGCAGCTTACGGGACTTGTTCAATGAGCAGTTCTTC.

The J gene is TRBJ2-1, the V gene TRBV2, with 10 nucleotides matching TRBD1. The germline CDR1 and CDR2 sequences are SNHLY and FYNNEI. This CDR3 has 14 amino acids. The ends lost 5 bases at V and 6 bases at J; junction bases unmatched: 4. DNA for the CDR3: TGTGCCAGCAGTAGGGACAGGGGAACCAATGAGCAGTTCTTC. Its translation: CASSRDRGTNEQFF.

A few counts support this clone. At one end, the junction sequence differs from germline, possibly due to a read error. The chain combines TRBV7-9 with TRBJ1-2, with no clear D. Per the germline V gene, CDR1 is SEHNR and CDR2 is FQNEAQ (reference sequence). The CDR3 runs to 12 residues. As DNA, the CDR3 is TGTTCCAGCAGAAAGAGGGAGAGCGGCTACACCTTC. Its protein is CSSRKRESGYTF.

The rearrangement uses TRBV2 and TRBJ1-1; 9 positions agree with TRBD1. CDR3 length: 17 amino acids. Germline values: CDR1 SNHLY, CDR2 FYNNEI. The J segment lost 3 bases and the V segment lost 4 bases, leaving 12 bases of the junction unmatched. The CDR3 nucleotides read TGTGCCAGCAGTGGCGAGGACAGGGGTTTCGAGGACACTGAAGCTTTCTTT. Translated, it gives CASSGEDRGFEDTEAFF.

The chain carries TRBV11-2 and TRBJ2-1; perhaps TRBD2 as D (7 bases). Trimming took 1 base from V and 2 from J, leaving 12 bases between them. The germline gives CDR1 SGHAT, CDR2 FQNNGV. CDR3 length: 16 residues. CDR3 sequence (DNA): TGTGCCAGCAGCTTAGGTCCGGGGGGCCCCTACAATGAGCAGTTCTTC. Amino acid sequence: CASSLGPGGPYNEQFF.

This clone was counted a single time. CDR3 bases: TGTGCCACCAGCAGAGATAGTTTTAGTTCCGATTCACCCCTCCACTTT. Translated, it gives CATSRDSFSSDSPLHF. The chain couples TRBV15 to TRBJ1-6; D call uncertain. The CDR3 sequence is 16 residues long. CDR1 is LNHNV, CDR2 YYDKDF, per germline (reference sequence). V shed 0 bases and J shed 8 bases, with 14 bases lying between them.